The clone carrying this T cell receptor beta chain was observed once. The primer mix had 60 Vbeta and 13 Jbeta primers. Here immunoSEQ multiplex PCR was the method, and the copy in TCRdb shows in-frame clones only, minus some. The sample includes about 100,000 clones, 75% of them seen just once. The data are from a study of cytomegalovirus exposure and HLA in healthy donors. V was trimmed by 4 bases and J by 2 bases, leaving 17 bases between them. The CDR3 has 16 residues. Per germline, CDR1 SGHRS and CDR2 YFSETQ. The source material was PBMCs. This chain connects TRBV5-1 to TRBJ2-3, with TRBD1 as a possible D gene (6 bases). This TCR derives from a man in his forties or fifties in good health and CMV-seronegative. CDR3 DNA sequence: TGCGCCAGCAGCGCCCCCGGGACAACCTCCACAGATACGCAGTATTTT. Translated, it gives CASSAPGTTSTDTQYF.